This T cell receptor (beta chain) was sequenced during a study of read filtering for tumor transcriptome and immune sequencing. Background on the study: RNA-seq yielded only about 75 to 1,300 TCR reads, IR-seq about 4.05 to 11 million.

This clonotype was observed at least ten times. The CDR3 covers 14 residues. The V end was cut by 2 bases, the J end by 1 base, with 8 bases between. Germline lookup yields CDR1 SGHVS and CDR2 FQNEAQ. Molecular barcoded adaptors covering alpha/delta and beta/gamma chains were used on around 370 ng RNA. MiXCR was run by TCRdb on the reads, yielding one entry per CDR3 protein. The sample contains 30,000 to 50,000 distinct CDR3 sequences, 12% of which appear only once. The chain combines TRBV7-8 with TRBJ1-1; no clear D gene. The receptor was isolated from a donor aged 40 or over with multiple myeloma. Sequencing was performed on a population of CD138-negative cells sorted from bone marrow. CDR3 protein: CASSLSVGNTEAFF. CDR3 DNA: TGTGCCAGCAGCTTATCCGTGGGGAACACTGAAGCTTTCTTT.